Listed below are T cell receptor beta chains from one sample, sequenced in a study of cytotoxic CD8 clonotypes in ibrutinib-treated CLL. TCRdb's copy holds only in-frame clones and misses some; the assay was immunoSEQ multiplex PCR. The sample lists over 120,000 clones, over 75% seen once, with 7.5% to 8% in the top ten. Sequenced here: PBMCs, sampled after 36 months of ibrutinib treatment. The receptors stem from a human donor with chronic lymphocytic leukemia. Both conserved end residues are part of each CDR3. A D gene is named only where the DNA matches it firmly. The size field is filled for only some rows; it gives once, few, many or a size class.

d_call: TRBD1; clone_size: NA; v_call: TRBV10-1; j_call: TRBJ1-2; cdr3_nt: TGCGCCAGCACCCGCCCCGAGACAGGGTATGGCTACACCTTC; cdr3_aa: CASTRPETGYGYTF
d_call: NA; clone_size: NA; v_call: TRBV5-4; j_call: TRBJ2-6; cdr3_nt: TGTGCCAGCAGCATAGTTGGCTCTGGGGCCAACGTCCTGACTTTC; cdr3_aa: CASSIVGSGANVLTF
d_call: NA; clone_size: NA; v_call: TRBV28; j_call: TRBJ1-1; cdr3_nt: TGTGCCAGCAGTTGGGGAACCGGCACTGAAGCTTTCTTT; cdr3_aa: CASSWGTGTEAFF
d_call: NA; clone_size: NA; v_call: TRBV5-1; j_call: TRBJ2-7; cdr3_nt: TGCGCCAGCAGCTTGGTGGCAGGGGCCTACGAGCAGTACTTC; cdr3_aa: CASSLVAGAYEQYF
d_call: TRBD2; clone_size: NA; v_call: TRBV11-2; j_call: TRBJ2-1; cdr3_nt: TGTGCCAGCGAACGGGGGGACTCCTACAATGAGCAGTTCTTC; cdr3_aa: CASERGDSYNEQFF
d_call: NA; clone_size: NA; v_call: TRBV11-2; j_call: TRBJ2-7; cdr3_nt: TGTGCCAGCAGCTTAGTGGGGGGAACTGGGACCTACGAGCAGTACTTC; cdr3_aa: CASSLVGGTGTYEQYF
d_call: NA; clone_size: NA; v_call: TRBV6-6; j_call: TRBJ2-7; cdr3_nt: TGTGCCAGCAGTATCCTTGGGGGTACGGACGAGCAGTACTTC; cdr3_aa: CASSILGGTDEQYF
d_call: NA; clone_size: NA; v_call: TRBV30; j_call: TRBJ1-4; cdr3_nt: TGTGCCTGGAGTTCACAGTCTACTAATGAAAAACTGTTTTTT; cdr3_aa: CAWSSQSTNEKLFF
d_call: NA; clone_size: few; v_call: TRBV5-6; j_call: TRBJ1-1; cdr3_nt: TGTGCCAGCAGCTTGTTCTTCAGTGAAGCTTTCTTT; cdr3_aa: CASSLFFSEAFF
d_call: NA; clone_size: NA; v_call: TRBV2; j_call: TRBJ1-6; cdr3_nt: TGTGCCAGCAGTGAAGGTTTTTTCTATAATTCACCCCTCCACTTT; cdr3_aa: CASSEGFFYNSPLHF
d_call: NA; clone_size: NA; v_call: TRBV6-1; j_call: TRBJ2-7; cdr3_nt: TGTGCCAGCAGACCCGAGTCCTACGAGCAGTACTTC; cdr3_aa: CASRPESYEQYF
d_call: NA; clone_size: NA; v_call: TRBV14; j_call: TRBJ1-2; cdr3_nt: TGTGCCAGCAGCCAAAAATACAGGGAAGTCGATGGCTACACCTTC; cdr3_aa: CASSQKYREVDGYTF
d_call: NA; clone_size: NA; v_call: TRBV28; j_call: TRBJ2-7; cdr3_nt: TGTGCCAGCAGTTTCCAACAGGGACCCTCCTACGAGCAGTACTTC; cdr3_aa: CASSFQQGPSYEQYF
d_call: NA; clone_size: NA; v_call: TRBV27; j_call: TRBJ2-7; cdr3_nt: TGTGCCAGCAGTTTTTTGGAGGTCCCCTACGAGCAGTACTTC; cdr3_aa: CASSFLEVPYEQYF
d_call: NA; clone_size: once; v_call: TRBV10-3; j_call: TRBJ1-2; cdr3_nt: TGTGCCATCAGTGACTACGGAGGGGGGAGCAACTATGGCTACACCTTC; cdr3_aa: CAISDYGGGSNYGYTF
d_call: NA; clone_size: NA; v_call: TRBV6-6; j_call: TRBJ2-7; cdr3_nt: TGTGCCAGCAGTTACGGGGGATTAAAAGTCGAGCAGTACTTC; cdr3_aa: CASSYGGLKVEQYF
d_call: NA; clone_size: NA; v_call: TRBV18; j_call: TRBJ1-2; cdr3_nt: TGTGCCAGCTCGCCTATGGGGGGCGATGGCTACACCTTC; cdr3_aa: CASSPMGGDGYTF
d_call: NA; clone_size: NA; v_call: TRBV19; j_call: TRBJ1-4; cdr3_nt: TGTGCCAGTAGTATAGTTGGTGAAAAACTGTTTTTT; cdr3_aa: CASSIVGEKLFF
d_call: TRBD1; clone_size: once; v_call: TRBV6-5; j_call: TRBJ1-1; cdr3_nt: TGTGCCAGCAGTTACGTCCGGACAGGGCGGACTGAAGCTTTCTTT; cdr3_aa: CASSYVRTGRTEAFF
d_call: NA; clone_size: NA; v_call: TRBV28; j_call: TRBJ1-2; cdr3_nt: TGTGCCAGCAGTTATAAGGCGTACTATGGCTACACCTTC; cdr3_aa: CASSYKAYYGYTF
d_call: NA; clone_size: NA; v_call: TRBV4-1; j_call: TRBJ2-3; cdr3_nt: TGCGCCAGCAGCCAAGGGGCCGGAAGGGGCACAGATACGCAGTATTTT; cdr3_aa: CASSQGAGRGTDTQYF
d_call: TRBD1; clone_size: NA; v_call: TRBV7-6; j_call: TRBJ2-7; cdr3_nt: TGTGCCAGCAGACCCGGGACAGCGAGCTCCTACGAGCAGTACTTC; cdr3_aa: CASRPGTASSYEQYF
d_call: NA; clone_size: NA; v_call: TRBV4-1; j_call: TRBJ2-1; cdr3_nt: TGCGCCAGCAGCTCTTTTGGCGTCTCCTACAATGAGCAGTTCTTC; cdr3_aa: CASSSFGVSYNEQFF
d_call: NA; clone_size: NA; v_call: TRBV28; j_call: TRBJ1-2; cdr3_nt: TGTGCCAGCAGTTTGGACCTCTATGGCTACACCTTC; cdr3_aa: CASSLDLYGYTF
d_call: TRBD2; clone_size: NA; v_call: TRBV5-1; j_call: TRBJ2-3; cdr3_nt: TGCGCCAGCAGCCCTAATTTAGCGGGTCCCCCACCAGATACGCAGTATTTT; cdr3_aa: CASSPNLAGPPPDTQYF
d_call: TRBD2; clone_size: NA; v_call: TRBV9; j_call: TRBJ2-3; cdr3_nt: TGTGCCAGCAGCGTAGCTTCGACTAGCAGCACAGATACGCAGTATTTT; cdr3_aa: CASSVASTSSTDTQYF
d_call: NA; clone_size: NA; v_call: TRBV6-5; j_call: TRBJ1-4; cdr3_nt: TGTGCCAGCGGCGGGGCTACGAGGGAAAAACTGTTTTTT; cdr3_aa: CASGGATREKLFF
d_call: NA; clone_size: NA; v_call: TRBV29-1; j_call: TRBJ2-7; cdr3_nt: TGCAGCGTTGAATCTCCAGGGTTTTACGAGCAGTACTTC; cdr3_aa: CSVESPGFYEQYF
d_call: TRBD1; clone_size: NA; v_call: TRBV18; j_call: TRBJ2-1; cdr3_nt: TGTGCCAGCTCACTCGGGACAGCCGCGTACAATGAGCAGTTCTTC; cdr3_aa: CASSLGTAAYNEQFF
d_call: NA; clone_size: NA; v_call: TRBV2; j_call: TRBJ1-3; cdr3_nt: TGTGCCAGCAGTGTTCCCAGGGGCAACACCATATATTTT; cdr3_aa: CASSVPRGNTIYF
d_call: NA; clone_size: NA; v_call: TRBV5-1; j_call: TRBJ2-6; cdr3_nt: TGCGCCAGCAGCTTGTACACAGGGACTGGGGCCAACGTCCTGACTTTC; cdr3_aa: CASSLYTGTGANVLTF
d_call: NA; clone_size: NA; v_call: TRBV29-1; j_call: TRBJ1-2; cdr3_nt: TGCAGCGCTGGGACAATAGACTATGGCTACACCTTC; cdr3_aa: CSAGTIDYGYTF
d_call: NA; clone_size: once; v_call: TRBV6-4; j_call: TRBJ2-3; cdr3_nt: TGTGCCAGCAGTGTGGACTCACGGGCGGCTACGCAGTATTTT; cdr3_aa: CASSVDSRAATQYF
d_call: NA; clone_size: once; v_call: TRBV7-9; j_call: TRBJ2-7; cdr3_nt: TGTGCCAGCAGCTTAGTCGCAACAGGGTCAAGCTACGAGCAGTACTTC; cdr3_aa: CASSLVATGSSYEQYF
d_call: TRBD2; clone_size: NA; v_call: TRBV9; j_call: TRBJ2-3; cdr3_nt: TGTGCCAGCAGCGTAGGGTACGGGGGAGGGACAGATACGCAGTATTTT; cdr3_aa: CASSVGYGGGTDTQYF
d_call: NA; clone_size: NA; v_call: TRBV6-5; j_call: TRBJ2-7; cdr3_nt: TGTGCCAGCAGTTACTCGAACTGGGATTACGAGCAGTACTTC; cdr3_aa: CASSYSNWDYEQYF
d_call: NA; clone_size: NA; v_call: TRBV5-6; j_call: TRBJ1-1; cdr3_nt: TGTGCCAGCAGCTTGGTCCTGGACACTAACACTGAAGCTTTCTTT; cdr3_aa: CASSLVLDTNTEAFF
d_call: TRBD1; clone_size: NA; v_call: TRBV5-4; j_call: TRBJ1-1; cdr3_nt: TGTGCCAGCAGCCCCGTCGGGGACAGGGCATTGTCTGAAGCTTTCTTT; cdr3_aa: CASSPVGDRALSEAFF
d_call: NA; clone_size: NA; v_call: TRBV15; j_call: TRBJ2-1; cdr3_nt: TGTGCCACCAGCAGAGCAGGTGCAAATACTGTAGGGCAGTTCTTC; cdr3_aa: CATSRAGANTVGQFF
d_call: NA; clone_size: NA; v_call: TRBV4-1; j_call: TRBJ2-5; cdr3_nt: TGCGCCAGCAGCCAGACCGACAGAAAAGAGACCCAGTACTTC; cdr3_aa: CASSQTDRKETQYF
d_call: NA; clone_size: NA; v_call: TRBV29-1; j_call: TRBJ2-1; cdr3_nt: TGCTCTGCTGGTATTTACAATGAGCAGTTCTTC; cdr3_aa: CSAGIYNEQFF
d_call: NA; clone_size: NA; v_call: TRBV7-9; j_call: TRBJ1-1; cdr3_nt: TGTGCCAGCAGCGCCGGGCAGGGGTTAACTGAAGCTTTCTTT; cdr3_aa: CASSAGQGLTEAFF
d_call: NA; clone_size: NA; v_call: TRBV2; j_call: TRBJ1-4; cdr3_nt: TGTGCCAGCAGTAGACACGATGAAAAACTGTTTTTT; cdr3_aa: CASSRHDEKLFF
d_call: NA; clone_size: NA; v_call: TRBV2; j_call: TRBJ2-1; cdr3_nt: TGTGCCAGCGTCCGATTTGGGGCCTACAATGAGCAGTTCTTC; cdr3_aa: CASVRFGAYNEQFF
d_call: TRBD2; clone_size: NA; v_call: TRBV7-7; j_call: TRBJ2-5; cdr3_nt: TGTGCCAGCAGCTTAGCCCCAGCGGGGGGAGGGGAGACCCAGTACTTC; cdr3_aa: CASSLAPAGGGETQYF
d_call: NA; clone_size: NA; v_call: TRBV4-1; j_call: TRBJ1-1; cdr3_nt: TGCGCCAGCAGCCAAGCAGGGGCAGTGAACACTGAAGCTTTCTTT; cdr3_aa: CASSQAGAVNTEAFF
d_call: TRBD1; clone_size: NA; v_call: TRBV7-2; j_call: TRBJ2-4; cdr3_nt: TGTGCCAGCAGCACAGGGGGCCTAGAAAACATTCAGTACTTC; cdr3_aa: CASSTGGLENIQYF
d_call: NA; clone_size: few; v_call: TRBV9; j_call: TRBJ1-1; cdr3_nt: TGTGCCAGCAGCGTAGTTGGCAAGAACACTGAAGCTTTCTTT; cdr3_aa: CASSVVGKNTEAFF
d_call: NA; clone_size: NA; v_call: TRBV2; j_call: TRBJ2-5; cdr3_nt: TGTGCCAGCAGTGAGGGGACTCGGGAGACCCAGTACTTC; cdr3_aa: CASSEGTRETQYF
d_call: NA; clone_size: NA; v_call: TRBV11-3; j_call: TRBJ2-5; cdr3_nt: TGTGCCAGCAGCCTCGGGACCACCGAGACCCAGTACTTC; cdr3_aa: CASSLGTTETQYF
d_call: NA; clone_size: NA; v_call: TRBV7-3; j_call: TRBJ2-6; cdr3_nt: TGTGCCAGCAGCTTAAGGGTAAGGGTCCCTGAAGCTGGGGCCAACGTCCTGACTTTC; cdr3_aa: CASSLRVRVPEAGANVLTF
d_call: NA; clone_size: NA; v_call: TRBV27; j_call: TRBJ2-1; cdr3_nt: TGTGCCAGCAGTCCGGGTGGGCGGGGCTCCTACAATGAGCAGTTCTTC; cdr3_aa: CASSPGGRGSYNEQFF
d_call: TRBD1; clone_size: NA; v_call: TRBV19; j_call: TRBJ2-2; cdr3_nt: TGTGCCAGTAGTCGAGGACAGGGGCTGACCGGGGAGCTGTTTTTT; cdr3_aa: CASSRGQGLTGELFF
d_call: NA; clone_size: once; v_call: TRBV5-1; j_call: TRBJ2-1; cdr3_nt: TGCGCCAGCAGCTTGGATCCGACGGTTGGCGAGCAGTTCTTC; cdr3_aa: CASSLDPTVGEQFF
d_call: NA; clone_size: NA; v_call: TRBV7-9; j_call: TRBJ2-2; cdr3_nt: TGTGCCAGCAGCTTAGAGGTTGCGCGGGGCACCGGGGAGCTGTTTTTT; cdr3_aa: CASSLEVARGTGELFF
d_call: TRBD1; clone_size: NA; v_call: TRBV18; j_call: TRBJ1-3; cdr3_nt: TGTGCCAGCTCACCTCGGGACACAGGGGGCAGCTCTGGAAACACCATATATTTT; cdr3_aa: CASSPRDTGGSSGNTIYF
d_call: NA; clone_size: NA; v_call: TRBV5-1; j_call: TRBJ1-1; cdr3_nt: TGCGCCAGCAGCTTGGTGGGGAGTCTTGAAGCTTTCTTT; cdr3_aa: CASSLVGSLEAFF
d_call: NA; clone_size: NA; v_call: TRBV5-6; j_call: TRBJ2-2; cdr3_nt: TGTGCCAGCAGCTCTAGGCCGGGAAGAACCGGGGAGCTGTTTTTT; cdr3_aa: CASSSRPGRTGELFF
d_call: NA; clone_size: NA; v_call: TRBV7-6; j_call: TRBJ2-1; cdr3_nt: TGTGCCAGCAGCTTACAGGACTATAGCTACAATGAGCAGTTCTTC; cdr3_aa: CASSLQDYSYNEQFF